These T cell receptor beta chains were read from a single sample in a study of T cell repertoires in cytomegalovirus infection. Each CDR3 protein gets one entry after TCRdb re-called the reads with MiXCR. The sample contains just under 550,000 distinct CDR3 sequences, about 25% of which appear only once. The sample was PBMCs. The source is a human donor in good health (CMV status not recorded). Some clones in this sample may be carry-over from other donors' samples. The CDR3 runs from the conserved cysteine through the conserved F or W. D genes are given only for firm matches. For some rows the clone size is stated as once, few or many, or as a class when expanded; others skip it.

abundance: -; d_gene: -; j_gene: TRBJ2-1; v_gene: TRBV12-5; CDR3aa: CASGLVLGGPYNEQFF; CDR3nt: TGTGCTAGTGGTTTGGTACTTGGGGGCCCTTACAATGAGCAGTTCTTC
abundance: -; d_gene: -; j_gene: TRBJ2-1; v_gene: TRBV20-1; CDR3aa: CSALSESSYNEQFF; CDR3nt: TGCAGTGCATTAAGCGAGAGCTCCTACAATGAGCAGTTCTTC
abundance: many; d_gene: -; j_gene: TRBJ1-3; v_gene: TRBV7-6; CDR3aa: CASSLGSGSGNTIYF; CDR3nt: TGTGCCAGCAGCTTAGGGTCAGGGTCTGGAAACACCATATATTTT
abundance: few; d_gene: TRBD2; j_gene: TRBJ2-2; v_gene: TRBV24-1; CDR3aa: CATSDLSGNGNTGELFF; CDR3nt: TGTGCCACCAGTGATCTTAGCGGGAATGGAAACACCGGGGAGCTGTTTTTT
abundance: many; d_gene: -; j_gene: TRBJ1-5; v_gene: TRBV7-2; CDR3aa: CASSLGHRDQPQHF; CDR3nt: TGTGCCAGCAGCTTAGGACATAGGGATCAGCCCCAGCATTTT
abundance: -; d_gene: -; j_gene: TRBJ2-3; v_gene: TRBV28; CDR3aa: CASRGPAVYTQYF; CDR3nt: TGTGCCAGCAGAGGGCCAGCCGTGTATACGCAGTATTTT
abundance: few; d_gene: -; j_gene: TRBJ2-3; v_gene: TRBV28; CDR3aa: CASTTPGADTDTQYF; CDR3nt: TGTGCCAGCACCACCCCTGGGGCGGACACAGATACGCAGTATTTT
abundance: many; d_gene: -; j_gene: TRBJ2-5; v_gene: TRBV7-2; CDR3aa: CASSLDQTQYF; CDR3nt: TGTGCCAGCAGCTTAGATCAGACCCAGTACTTC
abundance: -; d_gene: -; j_gene: TRBJ2-3; v_gene: TRBV6-2/TRBV6-3; CDR3aa: CASSYGTQSTDTQYF; CDR3nt: TGTGCCAGCAGTTACGGGACACAAAGCACAGATACGCAGTATTTT
abundance: -; d_gene: TRBD1; j_gene: TRBJ1-5; v_gene: TRBV27; CDR3aa: CASGQQGPHNQPQHF; CDR3nt: TGTGCCAGCGGACAACAGGGGCCGCACAATCAGCCCCAGCATTTT
abundance: -; d_gene: TRBD2; j_gene: TRBJ2-7; v_gene: TRBV7-6; CDR3aa: CASTPSVGGSSYEQYF; CDR3nt: TGTGCCAGCACCCCTTCCGTCGGGGGGTCTTCCTACGAGCAGTACTTC
abundance: few; d_gene: TRBD1; j_gene: TRBJ2-5; v_gene: TRBV10-3; CDR3aa: CATKDRSQETQYF; CDR3nt: TGTGCCACCAAGGACAGGTCTCAAGAGACCCAGTACTTC
abundance: many; d_gene: TRBD1; j_gene: TRBJ1-3; v_gene: TRBV7-2; CDR3aa: CASSAGTVPSGNTIYF; CDR3nt: TGTGCCAGCAGCGCAGGGACAGTTCCCTCTGGAAACACCATATATTTT
abundance: -; d_gene: -; j_gene: TRBJ1-4; v_gene: TRBV15; CDR3aa: CATSRDKTATNEKLFF; CDR3nt: TGTGCCACCAGCAGAGATAAGACAGCAACTAATGAAAAACTGTTTTTT
abundance: few; d_gene: -; j_gene: TRBJ2-1; v_gene: TRBV11-1; CDR3aa: CASSLGAFTSYNEQFF; CDR3nt: TGTGCCAGCAGCTTAGGAGCTTTTACCTCCTACAATGAGCAGTTCTTC
abundance: once; d_gene: TRBD1; j_gene: TRBJ1-1; v_gene: TRBV7-3; CDR3aa: CASSLIGDRSAEAFF; CDR3nt: TGTGCCAGCAGCTTAATAGGGGACAGAAGTGCTGAAGCTTTCTTT
abundance: -; d_gene: TRBD1; j_gene: TRBJ2-4; v_gene: TRBV20-1; CDR3aa: CSAPTGGSLAKNIQYF; CDR3nt: TGCAGTGCTCCCACAGGGGGTTCACTAGCCAAAAACATTCAGTACTTC
abundance: many; d_gene: TRBD1; j_gene: TRBJ2-5; v_gene: TRBV7-2; CDR3aa: CASSSGQGQQETQYF; CDR3nt: TGTGCCAGCAGCTCAGGACAGGGGCAACAAGAGACCCAGTACTTC
abundance: -; d_gene: -; j_gene: TRBJ2-6; v_gene: TRBV15; CDR3aa: CATSRMISSGANVLTF; CDR3nt: TGTGCCACCAGCAGAATGATAAGCTCTGGGGCCAACGTCCTGACTTTC
abundance: many; d_gene: -; j_gene: TRBJ1-3; v_gene: TRBV7-2; CDR3aa: CASSPRPTGNTIYF; CDR3nt: TGTGCCAGCAGCCCACGTCCTACGGGAAACACCATATATTTT
abundance: -; d_gene: TRBD2; j_gene: TRBJ2-1; v_gene: TRBV10-3; CDR3aa: CAISAGGSRIRNEQFF; CDR3nt: TGTGCCATCAGTGCGGGCGGGAGTCGGATCCGCAATGAGCAGTTCTTC
abundance: few; d_gene: -; j_gene: TRBJ1-1; v_gene: TRBV7-9; CDR3aa: CASSLGSGARNTEAFF; CDR3nt: TGTGCCAGCAGCTTAGGTTCGGGGGCGAGGAACACTGAAGCTTTCTTT
abundance: many; d_gene: -; j_gene: TRBJ2-5; v_gene: TRBV6-4; CDR3aa: CASSRDSEGTQYF; CDR3nt: TGTGCCAGCAGTAGGGACTCCGAGGGGACCCAGTACTTC
abundance: -; d_gene: TRBD1; j_gene: TRBJ2-5; v_gene: TRBV7-4; CDR3aa: CASSPAGQGLETQYF; CDR3nt: TGTGCCAGCAGCCCCGCCGGACAGGGTTTAGAGACCCAGTACTTC
abundance: many; d_gene: -; j_gene: TRBJ1-4; v_gene: TRBV19; CDR3aa: CASSISRNQNEKLFF; CDR3nt: TGTGCCAGTAGTATATCTCGGAACCAGAATGAAAAACTGTTTTTT
abundance: many; d_gene: -; j_gene: TRBJ2-4; v_gene: TRBV7-2; CDR3aa: CASSLGGVAKNIQYF; CDR3nt: TGTGCCAGCAGCTTGGGCGGAGTAGCCAAAAACATTCAGTACTTC
abundance: few; d_gene: TRBD1; j_gene: TRBJ1-1; v_gene: TRBV6-2/TRBV6-3; CDR3aa: CASSSIQGAGSAEAFF; CDR3nt: TGTGCCAGCAGTTCCATACAGGGGGCAGGTTCGGCTGAAGCTTTCTTT
abundance: few; d_gene: TRBD1; j_gene: TRBJ2-1; v_gene: TRBV13; CDR3aa: CASSPRTGDNEQFF; CDR3nt: TGTGCCAGCAGCCCGCGGACAGGGGACAATGAGCAGTTCTTC
abundance: -; d_gene: TRBD1; j_gene: TRBJ2-7; v_gene: TRBV2; CDR3aa: CASSMIPSGTGVYEQYF; CDR3nt: TGTGCCAGCAGTATGATTCCTTCTGGGACAGGGGTGTACGAGCAGTACTTC
abundance: -; d_gene: -; j_gene: TRBJ2-3; v_gene: TRBV20-1; CDR3aa: CSAPATRSTDTQYF; CDR3nt: TGCAGTGCTCCGGCGACGAGAAGCACAGATACGCAGTATTTT
abundance: once; d_gene: TRBD1; j_gene: TRBJ1-2; v_gene: TRBV4-3; CDR3aa: CASSQDLQGGHGYTF; CDR3nt: TGCGCCAGCAGCCAAGATCTGCAGGGGGGGCATGGCTACACCTTC
abundance: -; d_gene: -; j_gene: TRBJ2-1; v_gene: TRBV19; CDR3aa: CASSASPGTGQFF; CDR3nt: TGTGCCAGTAGCGCCTCTCCTGGGACCGGGCAGTTCTTC
abundance: -; d_gene: TRBD1; j_gene: TRBJ2-7; v_gene: TRBV5-6; CDR3aa: CASSWGTEFYEQYF; CDR3nt: TGTGCCAGCAGCTGGGGGACAGAATTCTACGAGCAGTACTTC
abundance: -; d_gene: -; j_gene: TRBJ1-2; v_gene: TRBV7-9; CDR3aa: CASSAAGHPNYGYTF; CDR3nt: TGTGCCAGCAGCGCAGCAGGGCACCCTAACTATGGCTACACCTTC
abundance: few; d_gene: -; j_gene: TRBJ1-5; v_gene: TRBV19; CDR3aa: CASKLGYSNQPQHF; CDR3nt: TGTGCCAGTAAACTGGGGTATAGCAATCAGCCCCAGCATTTT